This T cell receptor (beta chain) was identified in a study of radiotherapy plus CTLA-4 blockade in lung cancer. Profiled with immunoSEQ multiplex PCR; TCRdb holds only in-frame clones, not every one. The sample lists about 50,000 clones, roughly 85% occurring once. The CDR3 spans 14 residues. CDR1 SGHTA and CDR2 FQGTGA come from the germline V gene. V lost 5 bases to trimming and J lost 7 bases; unmatched junction nucleotides: 4. The TCR was taken from a human donor with non-small cell lung cancer whose response to radiotherapy plus ipilimumab could not be evaluated. Source: peripheral blood, taken from a patient treated with radiotherapy plus ipilimumab. The chain has TRBV7-3 and TRBJ2-1; 11 bases line up with TRBD1. As DNA, the CDR3 is TGTGCCAGCAGCAGAGGACAGGGGGCGAATGAGCAGTTCTTC. This codes for CASSRGQGANEQFF. Using reference TRBV7-3 and TRBJ2-1 for the parts outside the CDR3, the full variable domain is GAGVSQTPSNKVTEKGKYVELRCDPISGHTALYWYRQSLGQGPEFLIYFQGTGAADDSGLPNDRFFAVRPEGSVSTLKIQRTERGDSAVYLCASSRGQGANEQFFGPGTRLTVL.